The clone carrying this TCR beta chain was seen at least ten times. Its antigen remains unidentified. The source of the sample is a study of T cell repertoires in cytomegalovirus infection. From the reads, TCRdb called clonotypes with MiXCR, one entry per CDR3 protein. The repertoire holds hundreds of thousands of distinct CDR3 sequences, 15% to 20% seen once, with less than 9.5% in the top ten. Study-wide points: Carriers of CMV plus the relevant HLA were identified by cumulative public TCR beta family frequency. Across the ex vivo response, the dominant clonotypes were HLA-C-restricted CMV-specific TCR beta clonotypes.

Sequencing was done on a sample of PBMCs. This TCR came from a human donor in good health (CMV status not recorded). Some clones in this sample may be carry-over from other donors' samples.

CDR3 loop: CASSLGRGGLARETQYF. CDR3 nucleotides: TGTGCCAGCAGCTTGGGGCGGGGGGGCCTGGCCAGGGAGACCCAGTACTTC. V gene TRBV7-2 combines with J gene TRBJ2-5; 9 nucleotides align to TRBD2. Trimming removed 3 bases from V and 5 bases from J; junction bases left unmatched: 13. Germline V gene data show CDR1 as SGHTA and CDR2 as FQGNSA. The CDR3 runs 17 residues. The whole variable domain, filled in from reference TRBV7-2 and TRBJ2-5, reads GAGVSQSPSNKVTEKGKDVELRCDPISGHTALYWYRQSLGQGLEFLIYFQGNSAPDKSGLPSDRFSAERTGGSVSTLTIQRTQQEDSAVYLCASSLGRGGLARETQYFGPGTRLLVL.